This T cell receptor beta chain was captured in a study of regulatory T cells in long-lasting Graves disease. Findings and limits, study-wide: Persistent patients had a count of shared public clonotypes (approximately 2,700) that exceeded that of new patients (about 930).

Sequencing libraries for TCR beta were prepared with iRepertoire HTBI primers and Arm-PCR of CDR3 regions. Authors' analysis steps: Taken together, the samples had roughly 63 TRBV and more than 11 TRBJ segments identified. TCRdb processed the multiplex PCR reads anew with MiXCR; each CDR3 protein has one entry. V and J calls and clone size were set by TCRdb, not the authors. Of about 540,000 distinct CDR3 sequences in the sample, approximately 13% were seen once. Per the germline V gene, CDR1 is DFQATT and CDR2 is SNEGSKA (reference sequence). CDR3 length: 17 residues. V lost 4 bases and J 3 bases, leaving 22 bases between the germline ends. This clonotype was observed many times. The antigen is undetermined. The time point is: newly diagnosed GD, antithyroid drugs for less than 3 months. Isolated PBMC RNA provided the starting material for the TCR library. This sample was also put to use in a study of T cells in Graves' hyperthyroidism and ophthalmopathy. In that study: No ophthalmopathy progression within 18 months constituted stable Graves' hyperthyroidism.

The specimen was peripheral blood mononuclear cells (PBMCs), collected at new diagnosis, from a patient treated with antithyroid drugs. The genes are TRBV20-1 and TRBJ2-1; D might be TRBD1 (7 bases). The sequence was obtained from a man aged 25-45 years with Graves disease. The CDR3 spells CSAMWLEGALFYNEQFF. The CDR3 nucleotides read TGCAGTGCTATGTGGCTGGAGGGGGCCCTTTTCTACAATGAGCAGTTCTTC.